The present TCR beta chain was sequenced within a study of T cells in localized non-small cell lung cancer. Sequencing was performed with immunoSEQ multiplex PCR; in TCRdb, only in-frame clones are kept and a portion is missing. The data hold roughly 25,000 clones, with 90% to 95% observed a single time. Germline lookup yields CDR1 MGHRA and CDR2 YSYEKL. CDR3 length: 18 amino acids. The J segment lost 5 bases and the V segment lost 0 bases, leaving 10 bases of the junction unmatched. As to this clone: Its antigen is unidentified.

Overall study findings and caveats: In adjacent lung appeared a median around 60 of the top 100 tumor clones. Sequence data derive from only one tumor region, so heterogeneity remains possible. Uninvolved adjacent lung showed peak T cell clonality, exceeding tumor. A denser population of T cells in blood accompanied longer overall survival.

The rearrangement uses TRBV4-1 and TRBJ2-2; 9 bases are shared with TRBD2. The clonotype originates from a woman between 35 and 70 years old with stage I lung adenocarcinoma. Sample: peripheral blood, taken before any cancer treatment. The CDR3 reads CASSQETRLAGWTGELFF. CDR3 DNA: TGCGCCAGCAGCCAAGAGACAAGGCTAGCGGGATGGACCGGGGAGCTGTTTTTT.